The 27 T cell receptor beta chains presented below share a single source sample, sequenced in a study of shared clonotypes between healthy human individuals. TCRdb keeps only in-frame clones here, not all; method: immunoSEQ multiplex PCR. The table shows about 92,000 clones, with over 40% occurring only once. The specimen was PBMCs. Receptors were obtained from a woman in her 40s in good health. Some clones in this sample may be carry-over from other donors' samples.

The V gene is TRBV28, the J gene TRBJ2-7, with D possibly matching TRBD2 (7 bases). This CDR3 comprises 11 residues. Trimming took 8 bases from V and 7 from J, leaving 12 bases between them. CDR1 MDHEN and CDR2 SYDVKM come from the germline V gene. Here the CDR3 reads CASRGALEQYF. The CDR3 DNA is TGTGCCAGCCGGGGGGCGTTAGAGCAGTACTTC. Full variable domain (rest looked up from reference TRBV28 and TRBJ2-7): DVKVTQSSRYLVKRTGEKVFLECVQDMDHENMFWYRQDPGLGLRLIYFSYDVKMKEKGDIPEGYSVSREKKERFSLILESASTNQTSMYLCASRGALEQYFGPGTRLTVT.

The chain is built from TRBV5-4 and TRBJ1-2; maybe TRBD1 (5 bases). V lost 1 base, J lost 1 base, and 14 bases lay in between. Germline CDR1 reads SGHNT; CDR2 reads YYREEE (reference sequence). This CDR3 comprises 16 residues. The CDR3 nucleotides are TGTGCCAGCAGCTTGCGGGGCACCCAGAGTAACTATGGCTACACCTTC. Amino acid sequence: CASSLRGTQSNYGYTF. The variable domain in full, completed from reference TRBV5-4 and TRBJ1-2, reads ETGVTQSPTHLIKTRGQQVTLRCSSQSGHNTVSWYQQALGQGPQFIFQYYREEENGRGNFPPRFSGLQFPNYSSELNVNALELDDSALYLCASSLRGTQSNYGYTFGSGTRLTVV.

CDR3 in amino acids: CASSVGTVSGYTF. The DNA for the CDR3 is TGTGCCAGCAGCGTAGGGACAGTCTCTGGCTACACCTTC. The chain carries TRBV9 and TRBJ1-2; TRBD1 is a possible D gene (6 bases). The germline V gene encodes CDR1 SGDLS and CDR2 YYNGEE. The ends were cut back, 0 bases at V and 7 bases at J, with 10 bases in the middle. The CDR3 has 13 residues.

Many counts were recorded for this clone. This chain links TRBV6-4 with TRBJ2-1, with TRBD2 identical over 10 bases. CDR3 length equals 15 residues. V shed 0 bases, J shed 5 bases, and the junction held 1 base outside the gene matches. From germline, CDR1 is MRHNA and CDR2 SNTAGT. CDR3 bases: TGTGCCAGCAGTGACTCAGCGGGAGGGAACAATGAGCAGTTCTTC. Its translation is CASSDSAGGNNEQFF.

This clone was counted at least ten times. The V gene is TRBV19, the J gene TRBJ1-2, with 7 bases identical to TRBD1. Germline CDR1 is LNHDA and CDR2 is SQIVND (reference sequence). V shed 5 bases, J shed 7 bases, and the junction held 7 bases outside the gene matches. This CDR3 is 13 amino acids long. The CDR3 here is CASSSGTAGGYTF. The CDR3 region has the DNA TGTGCCAGTAGTTCCGGGACAGCCGGTGGCTACACCTTC. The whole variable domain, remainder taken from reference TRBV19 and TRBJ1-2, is DGGITQSPKYLFRKEGQNVTLSCEQNLNHDAMYWYRQDPGQGLRLIYYSQIVNDFQKGDIAEGYSVSREKKESFPLTVTSAQKNPTAFYLCASSSGTAGGYTFGSGTRLTVV.

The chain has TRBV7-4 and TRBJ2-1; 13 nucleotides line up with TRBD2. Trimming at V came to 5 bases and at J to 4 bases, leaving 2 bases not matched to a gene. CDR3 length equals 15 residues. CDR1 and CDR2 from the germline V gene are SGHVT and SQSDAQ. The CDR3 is CASSGLAGEYNEQFF. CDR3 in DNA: TGTGCCAGCAGCGGACTAGCGGGAGAGTACAATGAGCAGTTCTTC.

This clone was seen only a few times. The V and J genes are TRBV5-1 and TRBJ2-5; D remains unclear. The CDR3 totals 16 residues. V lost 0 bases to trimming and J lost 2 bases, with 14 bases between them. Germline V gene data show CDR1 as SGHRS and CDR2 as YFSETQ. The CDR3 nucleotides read TGCGCCAGCAGCTTGGCCTTGGCGGCAGGTCAAGAGACCCAGTACTTC. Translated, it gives CASSLALAAGQETQYF. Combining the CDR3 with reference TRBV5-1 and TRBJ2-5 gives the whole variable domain KAGVTQTPRYLIKTRGQQVTLSCSPISGHRSVSWYQQTPGQGLQFLFEYFSETQRNKGNFPGRFSGRQFSNSRSEMNVSTLELGDSALYLCASSLALAAGQETQYFGPGTRLLVL.

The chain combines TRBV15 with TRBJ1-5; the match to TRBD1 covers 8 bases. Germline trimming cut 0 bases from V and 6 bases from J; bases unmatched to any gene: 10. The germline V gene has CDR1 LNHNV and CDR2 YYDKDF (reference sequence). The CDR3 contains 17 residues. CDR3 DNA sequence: TGTGCCACCAGCAGAGAAGGTGGGGGACAGGCTAGTCAGCCCCAGCATTTT. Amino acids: CATSREGGGQASQPQHF.

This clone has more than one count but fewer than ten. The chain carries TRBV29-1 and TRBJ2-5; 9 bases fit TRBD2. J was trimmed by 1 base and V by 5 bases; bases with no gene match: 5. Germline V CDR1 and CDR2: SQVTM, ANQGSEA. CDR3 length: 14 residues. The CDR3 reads CSVLPAGGQETQYF. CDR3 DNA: TGCAGCGTTCTGCCAGCGGGAGGCCAAGAGACCCAGTACTTC.

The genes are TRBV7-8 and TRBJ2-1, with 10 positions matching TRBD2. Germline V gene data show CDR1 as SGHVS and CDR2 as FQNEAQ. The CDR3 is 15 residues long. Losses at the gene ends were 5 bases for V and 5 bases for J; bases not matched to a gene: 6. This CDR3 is CASSLLGLADNEQFF. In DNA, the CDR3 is TGTGCCAGCAGCCTCCTAGGACTAGCGGACAATGAGCAGTTCTTC.

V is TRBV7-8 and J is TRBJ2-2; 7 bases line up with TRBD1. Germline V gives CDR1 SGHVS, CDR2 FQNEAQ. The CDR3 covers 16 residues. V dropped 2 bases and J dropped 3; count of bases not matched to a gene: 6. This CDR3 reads CASSLKQGKDTGELFF. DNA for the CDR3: TGTGCCAGCAGCTTAAAACAGGGGAAGGACACCGGGGAGCTGTTTTTT.

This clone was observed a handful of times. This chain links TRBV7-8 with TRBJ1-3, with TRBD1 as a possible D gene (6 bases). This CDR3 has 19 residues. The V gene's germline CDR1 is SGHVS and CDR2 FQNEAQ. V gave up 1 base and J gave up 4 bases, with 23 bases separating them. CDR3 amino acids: CASSLEILRVGGSGNTIYF. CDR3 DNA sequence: TGTGCCAGCAGCTTAGAGATTCTTCGTGTAGGGGGTAGCGGAAACACCATATATTTT.

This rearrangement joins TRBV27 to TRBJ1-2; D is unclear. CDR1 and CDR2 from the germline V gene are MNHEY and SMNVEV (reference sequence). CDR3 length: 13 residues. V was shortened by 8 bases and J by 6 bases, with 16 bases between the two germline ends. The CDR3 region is CASRGSGFHGYTF. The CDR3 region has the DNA TGTGCCAGCCGCGGCTCGGGATTTCATGGCTACACCTTC.

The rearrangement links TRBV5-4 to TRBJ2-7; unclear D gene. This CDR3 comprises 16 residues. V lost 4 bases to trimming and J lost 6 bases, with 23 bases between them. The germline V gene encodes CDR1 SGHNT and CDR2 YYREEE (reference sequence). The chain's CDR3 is CASSAPLASPKSEQYF. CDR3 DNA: TGTGCCAGCAGCGCCCCTTTAGCCTCCCCAAAGTCCGAGCAGTACTTC.

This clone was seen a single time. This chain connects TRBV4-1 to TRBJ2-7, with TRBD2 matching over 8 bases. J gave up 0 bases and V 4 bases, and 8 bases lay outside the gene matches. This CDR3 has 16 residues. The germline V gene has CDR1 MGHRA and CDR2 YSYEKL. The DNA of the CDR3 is TGCGCCAGCAGCCCATACATTAGCGGGGACTCCTACGAGCAGTACTTC. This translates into CASSPYISGDSYEQYF.

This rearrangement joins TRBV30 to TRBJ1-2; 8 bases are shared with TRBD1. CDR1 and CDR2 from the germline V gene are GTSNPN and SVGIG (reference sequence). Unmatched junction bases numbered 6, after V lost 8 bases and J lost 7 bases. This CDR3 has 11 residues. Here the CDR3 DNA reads TGTGCCGGCCAGGGGGCGTCTGGCTACACCTTC. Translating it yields CAGQGASGYTF.

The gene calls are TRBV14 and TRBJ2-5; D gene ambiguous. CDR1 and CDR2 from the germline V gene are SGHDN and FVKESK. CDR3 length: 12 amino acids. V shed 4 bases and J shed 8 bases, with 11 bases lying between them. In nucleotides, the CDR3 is TGTGCCAGCAGCCCCTCCTTGTATACCCAGTACTTC. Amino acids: CASSPSLYTQYF.

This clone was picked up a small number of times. The CDR3 protein is CASSRLRENTEAFF. Written as DNA, the CDR3 is TGTGCCAGCAGCCGGCTCAGGGAAAACACTGAAGCTTTCTTT. The chain has TRBV28 and TRBJ1-1, with D possibly being TRBD1 (5 bases). V was shortened by 6 bases and J by 2 bases, with 13 bases between the two germline ends. CDR3 length: 14 residues. CDR1 is MDHEN, CDR2 SYDVKM, per germline. Supplemented by reference TRBV28 and TRBJ1-1, the full variable domain reads DVKVTQSSRYLVKRTGEKVFLECVQDMDHENMFWYRQDPGLGLRLIYFSYDVKMKEKGDIPEGYSVSREKKERFSLILESASTNQTSMYLCASSRLRENTEAFFGQGTRLTVV.

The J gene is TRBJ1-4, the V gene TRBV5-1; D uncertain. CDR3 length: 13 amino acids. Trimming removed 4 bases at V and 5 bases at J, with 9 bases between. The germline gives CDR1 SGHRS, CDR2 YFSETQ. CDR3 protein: CASSTDGNEKLFF. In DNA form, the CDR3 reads TGCGCCAGCAGCACGGACGGCAATGAAAAACTGTTTTTT.

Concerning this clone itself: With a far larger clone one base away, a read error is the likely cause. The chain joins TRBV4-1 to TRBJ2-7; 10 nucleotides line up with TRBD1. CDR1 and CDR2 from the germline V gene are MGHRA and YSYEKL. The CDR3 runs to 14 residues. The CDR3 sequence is CASSPTGGNYERYF. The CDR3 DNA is TGCGCCAGCAGCCCGACAGGGGGCAATTACGAGCGGTACTTC.

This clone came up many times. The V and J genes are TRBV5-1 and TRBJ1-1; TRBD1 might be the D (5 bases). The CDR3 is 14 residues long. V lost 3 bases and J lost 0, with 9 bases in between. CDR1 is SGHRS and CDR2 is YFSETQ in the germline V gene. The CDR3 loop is CASSYGTVNTEAFF. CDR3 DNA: TGCGCCAGCAGCTATGGGACGGTGAACACTGAAGCTTTCTTT. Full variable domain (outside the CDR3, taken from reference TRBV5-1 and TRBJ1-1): KAGVTQTPRYLIKTRGQQVTLSCSPISGHRSVSWYQQTPGQGLQFLFEYFSETQRNKGNFPGRFSGRQFSNSRSEMNVSTLELGDSALYLCASSYGTVNTEAFFGQGTRLTVV.

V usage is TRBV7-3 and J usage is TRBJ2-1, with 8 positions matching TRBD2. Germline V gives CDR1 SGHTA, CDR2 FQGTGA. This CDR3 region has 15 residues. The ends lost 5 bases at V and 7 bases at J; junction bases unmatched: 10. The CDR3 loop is CASSHAGGGSNEQFF. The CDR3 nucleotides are TGTGCCAGCAGCCACGCGGGAGGAGGGTCGAATGAGCAGTTCTTC.

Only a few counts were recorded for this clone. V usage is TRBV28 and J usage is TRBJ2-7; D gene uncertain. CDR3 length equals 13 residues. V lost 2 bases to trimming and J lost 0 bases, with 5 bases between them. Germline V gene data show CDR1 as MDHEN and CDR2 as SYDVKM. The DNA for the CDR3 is TGTGCCAGCAGTTTAGGCGGCTCCTACGAGCAGTACTTC. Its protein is CASSLGGSYEQYF.

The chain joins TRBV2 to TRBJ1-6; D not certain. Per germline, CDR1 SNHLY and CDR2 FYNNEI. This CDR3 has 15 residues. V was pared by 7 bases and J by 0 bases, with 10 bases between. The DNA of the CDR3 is TGTGCCAGCATTCGACAAGGCTCCTATAATTCACCCCTCCACTTT. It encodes CASIRQGSYNSPLHF.

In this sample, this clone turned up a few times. The CDR3 protein is CSVEGGVDEQYF. The CDR3 nucleotides read TGCAGCGTTGAAGGGGGGGTGGACGAGCAGTACTTC. The V gene is TRBV29-1, the J gene TRBJ2-7, with a possible D match to TRBD2 (6 bases). This CDR3 comprises 12 residues. The germline gives CDR1 SQVTM, CDR2 ANQGSEA. Between the trimmed V and J ends, which lost 1 base and 5 bases, there was a span of 9 bases.

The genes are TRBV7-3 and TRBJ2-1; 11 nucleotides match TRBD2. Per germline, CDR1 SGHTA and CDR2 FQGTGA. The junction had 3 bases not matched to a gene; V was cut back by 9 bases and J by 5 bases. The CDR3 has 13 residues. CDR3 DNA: TGTGCCAGTCGACTAGCGGGAAACAATGAGCAGTTCTTC. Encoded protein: CASRLAGNNEQFF.

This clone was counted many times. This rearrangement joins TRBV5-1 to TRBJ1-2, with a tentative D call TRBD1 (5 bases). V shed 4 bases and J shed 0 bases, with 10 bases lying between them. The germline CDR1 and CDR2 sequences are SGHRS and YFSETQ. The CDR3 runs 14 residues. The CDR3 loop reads CASSRDGTNYGYTF. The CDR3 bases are TGCGCCAGCAGCAGGGACGGTACTAACTATGGCTACACCTTC.